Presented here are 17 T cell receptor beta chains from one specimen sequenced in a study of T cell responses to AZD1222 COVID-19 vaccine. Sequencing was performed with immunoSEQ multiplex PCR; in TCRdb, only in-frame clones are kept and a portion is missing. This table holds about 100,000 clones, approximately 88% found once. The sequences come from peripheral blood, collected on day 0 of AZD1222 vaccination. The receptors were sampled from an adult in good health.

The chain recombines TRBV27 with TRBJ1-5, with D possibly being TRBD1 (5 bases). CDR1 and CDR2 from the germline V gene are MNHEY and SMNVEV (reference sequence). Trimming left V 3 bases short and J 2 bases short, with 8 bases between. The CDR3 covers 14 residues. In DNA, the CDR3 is TGTGCCAGCAGTTTCAGGGTTGGCAATCAGCCCCAGCATTTT. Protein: CASSFRVGNQPQHF.

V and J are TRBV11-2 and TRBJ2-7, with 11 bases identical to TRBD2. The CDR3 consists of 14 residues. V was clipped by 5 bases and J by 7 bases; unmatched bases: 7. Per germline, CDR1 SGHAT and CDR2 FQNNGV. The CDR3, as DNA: TGTGCCAGCAGCCCTCGGTTAGCGGGAGGGGAGCAGTACTTC. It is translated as CASSPRLAGGEQYF.

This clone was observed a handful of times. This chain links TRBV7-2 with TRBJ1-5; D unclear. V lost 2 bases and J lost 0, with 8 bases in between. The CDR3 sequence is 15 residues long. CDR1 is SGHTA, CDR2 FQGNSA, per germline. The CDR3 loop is CASSLQGLSNQPQHF. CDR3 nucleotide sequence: TGTGCCAGCAGCTTACAAGGGCTTAGCAATCAGCCCCAGCATTTT.

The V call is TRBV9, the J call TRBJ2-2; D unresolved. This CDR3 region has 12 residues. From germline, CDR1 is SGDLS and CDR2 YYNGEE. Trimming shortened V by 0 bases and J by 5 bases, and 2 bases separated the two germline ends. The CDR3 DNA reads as TGTGCCAGCAGCGTAGTAACCGGGGAGCTGTTTTTT. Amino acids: CASSVVTGELFF.

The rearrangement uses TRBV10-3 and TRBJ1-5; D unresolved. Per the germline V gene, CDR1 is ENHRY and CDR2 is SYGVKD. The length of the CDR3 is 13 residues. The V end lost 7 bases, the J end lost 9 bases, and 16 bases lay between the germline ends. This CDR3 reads CAIKRANSGPQHF. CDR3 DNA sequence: TGTGCCATCAAGAGGGCGAACAGTGGGCCCCAGCATTTT.

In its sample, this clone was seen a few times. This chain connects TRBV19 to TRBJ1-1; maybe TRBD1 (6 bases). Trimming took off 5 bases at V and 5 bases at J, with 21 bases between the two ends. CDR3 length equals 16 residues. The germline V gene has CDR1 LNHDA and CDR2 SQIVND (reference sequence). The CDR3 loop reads CASSDSTGWIGTEAFF. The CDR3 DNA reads TGTGCCAGTAGTGACAGTACAGGGTGGATTGGGACTGAAGCTTTCTTT.

In DNA, the CDR3 is TGCGCCAGCAGTGATCGCTCGGGACAGGGGGCGCGTGTCCCCTACGAGCAGTACTTC. Protein: CASSDRSGQGARVPYEQYF. The chain carries TRBV10-2 and TRBJ2-7, with 12 bases lining up with TRBD1. Germline V gene sequence: CDR1 WSHSY, CDR2 SAAADI. The V gene end was trimmed by 3 bases and the J gene end by 2 bases; junction bases not matched to a gene: 14. The CDR3 extends over 19 amino acids.

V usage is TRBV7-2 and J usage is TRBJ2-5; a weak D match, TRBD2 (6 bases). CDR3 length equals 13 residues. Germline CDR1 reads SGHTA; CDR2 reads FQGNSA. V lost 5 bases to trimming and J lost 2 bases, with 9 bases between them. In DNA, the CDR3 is TGTGCCAGCAGCGTGACTAGTCAAGAGACCCAGTACTTC. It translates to CASSVTSQETQYF.

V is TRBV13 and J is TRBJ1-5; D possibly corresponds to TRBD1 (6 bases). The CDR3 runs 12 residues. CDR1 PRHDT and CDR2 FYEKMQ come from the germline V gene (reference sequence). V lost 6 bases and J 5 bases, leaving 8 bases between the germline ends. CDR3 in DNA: TGTGCCAGCAGGGAGGGGGATCAGCCCCAGCATTTT. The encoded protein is CASREGDQPQHF.

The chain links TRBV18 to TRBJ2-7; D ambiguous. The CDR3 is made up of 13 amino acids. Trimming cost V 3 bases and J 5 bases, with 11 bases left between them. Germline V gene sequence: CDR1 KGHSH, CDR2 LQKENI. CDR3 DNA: TGTGCCAGCTCACCGGATCGTCTTAACGAGCAGTACTTC. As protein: CASSPDRLNEQYF.

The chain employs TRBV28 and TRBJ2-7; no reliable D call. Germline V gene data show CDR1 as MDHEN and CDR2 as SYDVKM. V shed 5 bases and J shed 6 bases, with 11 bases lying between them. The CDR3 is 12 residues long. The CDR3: CASSEIGFEQYF. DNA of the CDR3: TGTGCCAGCAGTGAGATAGGTTTCGAGCAGTACTTC.

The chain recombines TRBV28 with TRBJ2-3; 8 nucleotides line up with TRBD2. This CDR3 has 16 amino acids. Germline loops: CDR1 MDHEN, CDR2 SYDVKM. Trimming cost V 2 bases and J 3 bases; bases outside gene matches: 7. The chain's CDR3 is CASSLEAGEGTDTQYF. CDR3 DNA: TGTGCCAGCAGTTTAGAAGCGGGAGAGGGAACAGATACGCAGTATTTT.

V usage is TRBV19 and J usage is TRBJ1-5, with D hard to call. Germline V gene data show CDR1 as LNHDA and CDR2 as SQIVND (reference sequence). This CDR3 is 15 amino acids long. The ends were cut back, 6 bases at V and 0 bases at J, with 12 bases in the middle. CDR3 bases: TGTGCCAGTAGGCTTCAGAGCTATAGCAATCAGCCCCAGCATTTT. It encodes CASRLQSYSNQPQHF. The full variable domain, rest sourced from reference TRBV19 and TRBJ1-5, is DGGITQSPKYLFRKEGQNVTLSCEQNLNHDAMYWYRQDPGQGLRLIYYSQIVNDFQKGDIAEGYSVSREKKESFPLTVTSAQKNPTAFYLCASRLQSYSNQPQHFGDGTRLSIL.

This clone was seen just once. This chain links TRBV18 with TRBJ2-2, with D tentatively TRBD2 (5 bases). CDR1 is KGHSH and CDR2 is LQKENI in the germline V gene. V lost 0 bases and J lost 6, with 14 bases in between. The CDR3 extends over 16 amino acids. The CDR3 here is CASSPPSGSGAGELFF. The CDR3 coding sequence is TGTGCCAGCTCACCACCGAGCGGTTCTGGGGCCGGGGAGCTGTTTTTT.

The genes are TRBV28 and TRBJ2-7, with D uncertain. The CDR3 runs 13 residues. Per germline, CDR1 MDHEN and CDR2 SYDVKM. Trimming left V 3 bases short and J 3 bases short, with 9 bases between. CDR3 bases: TGTGCCAGCAGTTTCCCCCCCGACTACGAGCAGTACTTC. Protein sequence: CASSFPPDYEQYF.

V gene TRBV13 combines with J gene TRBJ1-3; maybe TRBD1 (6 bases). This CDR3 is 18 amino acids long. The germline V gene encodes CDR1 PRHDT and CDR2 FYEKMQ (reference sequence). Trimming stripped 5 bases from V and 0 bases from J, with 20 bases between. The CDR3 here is CASSPMGAQTLSGNTIYF. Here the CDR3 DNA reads TGTGCCAGCAGCCCAATGGGGGCCCAAACTCTCTCTGGAAACACCATATATTTT.

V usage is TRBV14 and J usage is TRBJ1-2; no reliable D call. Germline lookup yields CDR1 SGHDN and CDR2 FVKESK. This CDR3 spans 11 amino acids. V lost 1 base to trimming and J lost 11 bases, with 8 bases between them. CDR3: CASSQVGRYTF. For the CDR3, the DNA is TGTGCCAGCAGCCAAGTGGGGAGGTACACCTTC.